This T cell receptor beta chain was observed in a study of patients and donors after allogeneic stem cell transplantation. A single record per CDR3 protein comes from TCRdb applying MiXCR to the RT-PCR reads. The sample consists of 190,000 or so distinct CDR3 sequences, 41% of them appearing once. This TCR was recovered from a human donor who was either an allogeneic HSCT recipient or a stem cell or donor lymphocyte infusion donor (not recorded which). It is not recorded whose cells these are; they may come from a transplant donor. The material sequenced was blood, either unsorted or a sorted T cell fraction (not recorded which).

The CDR3 coding sequence is TGCAGCGTTCGGATCTCTCCGAACACCGGGGAGCTGTTTTTT. As protein: CSVRISPNTGELFF. This chain links TRBV29-1 with TRBJ2-2; the D is unclear. Germline V gene data show CDR1 as SQVTM and CDR2 as ANQGSEA. CDR3 size: 14 residues. V lost 5 bases and J lost 0, with 10 bases in between.